The source of this TCR beta chain is a study of blood T cell repertoires in COVID-19. Study in general: The origin of the acute and convalescent COVID-19 samples was the United States, Italy and Spain. T cells, B-cell-depleted T cells, or PBMCs supplied cDNA or gDNA.

Authors' analysis steps: Scientists estimated how many nucleated cells there were by amplifying reference gene primers. Produced via immunoSEQ multiplex PCR; TCRdb's table is partial and in-frame only. The D gene and trimming were derived from the DNA, and the V and J assignments and clone size from that table. In the table there are approximately 81,000 clones, roughly 91% of which are singletons. The sample holds one count of this clone. The clonotype originates from a woman aged 50 to 60 in a cohort sampled during active COVID-19. Sequencing was carried out using peripheral blood.

The CDR3 DNA reads TGTGCCAGCAGCCCACAAGGGAGCTCCTACAATGAGCAGTTCTTC. Protein sequence: CASSPQGSSYNEQFF. This chain uses TRBV7-3 with TRBJ2-1, with D possibly being TRBD2 (5 bases). Trimming shortened V by 5 bases and J by 0 bases, and 11 bases separated the two germline ends. The CDR3 sequence is 15 residues long. Germline V lookup: CDR1 SGHTA, CDR2 FQGTGA. Full variable domain (rest looked up from reference TRBV7-3 and TRBJ2-1): GAGVSQTPSNKVTEKGKYVELRCDPISGHTALYWYRQSLGQGPEFLIYFQGTGAADDSGLPNDRFFAVRPEGSVSTLKIQRTERGDSAVYLCASSPQGSSYNEQFFGPGTRLTVL.